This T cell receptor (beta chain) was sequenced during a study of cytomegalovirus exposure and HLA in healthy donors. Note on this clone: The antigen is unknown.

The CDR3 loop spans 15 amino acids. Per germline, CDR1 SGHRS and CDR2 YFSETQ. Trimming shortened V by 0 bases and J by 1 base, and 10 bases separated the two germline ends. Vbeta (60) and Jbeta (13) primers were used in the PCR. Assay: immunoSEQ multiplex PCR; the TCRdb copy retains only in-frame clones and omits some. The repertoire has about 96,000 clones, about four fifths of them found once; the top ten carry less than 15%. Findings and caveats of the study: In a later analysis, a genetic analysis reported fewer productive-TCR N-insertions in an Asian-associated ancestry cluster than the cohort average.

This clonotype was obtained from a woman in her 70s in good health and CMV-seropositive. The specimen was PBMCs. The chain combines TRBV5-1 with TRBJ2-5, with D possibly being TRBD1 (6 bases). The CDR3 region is CASSLAGQTQETQYF. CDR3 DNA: TGCGCCAGCAGCTTGGCCGGACAGACCCAAGAGACCCAGTACTTC. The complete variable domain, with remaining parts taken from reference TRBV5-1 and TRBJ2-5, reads KAGVTQTPRYLIKTRGQQVTLSCSPISGHRSVSWYQQTPGQGLQFLFEYFSETQRNKGNFPGRFSGRQFSNSRSEMNVSTLELGDSALYLCASSLAGQTQETQYFGPGTRLLVL.